This TCR beta chain was found in a study of memory CD4+ T cells and cytomegalovirus serostatus (dated by TCRdb to about 2019). Context from the whole study: The roughly 33 healthy Belgian adults in the cohort included 9 who were CMV seropositive and roughly 25 who were CMV seronegative. To replicate a published TCR-based CMV serostatus classifier, the researchers sequenced the CD4+ memory TCRbeta repertoires of a Belgian cohort whose cytomegalovirus serostatus was known.

This clone has more than one count but fewer than ten. What antigen it recognizes has not been identified. Within one base of it there is no much larger clone, and no base qualities were kept. The research as a whole found: Among the 160 or so previously reported CMV-associated TCRbeta sequences, approximately 70 showed up in the CD4+ memory repertoires, with each one found in between one and five individuals. Only CD4+CD45RO+ memory cells were sequenced, in contrast to the original study, which included naive and memory CD4+ and CD8+ populations. The results were interpreted as suggesting that the CMV-associated TCR signature is mostly present in the CD4+ memory repertoire. For predicting CMV serostatus, the median bootstrapped AUC was about 0.96 using the original framework and over 0.9 using a US-trained random forest. A median bootstrapped AUC of around 0.94 with a 95% CI of 0.76-1.00 was achieved on the Belgian cohort by the original-framework classifier.

A FACSAria II was used to sort memory CD4+ T cells, defined as single viable CD3+CD4+CD8-CD45RO+ cells. CMV serostatus was determined using a Roche Elecsys assay that detects serum IgG against CMV pp150, pp28, p38 and p52. Once the samples were thawed, total CD4+ T cells were enriched through positive selection using CD4 magnetic microbeads. The samples came from a separate study whose specific focus was interrogating the CD4+ T cell memory repertoire. Following standard operating procedures, peripheral blood mononuclear cells were isolated and cryopreserved, while serum was kept at -80 degrees C. The staining relied on CD3-PerCP (BW264/56), CD4-APC (RPA-T4), CD45RO-PE (UCHT1) and CD8-Pacific Orange (3B5) antibodies, and Sytox blue was used to exclude non-viable cells. Genomic DNA was extracted from sorted cells with the Quick-DNA Microprep Kit. TCRbeta DNA was amplified with the immunoSEQ hsTCRbeta kit following the manufacturer's protocol. An Illumina MiSeq instrument was used to sequence the TCRbeta libraries. On the authors' methods: Once out-of-frame sequences had been removed, a few million distinct TCRbeta sequences were left, which works out to an average of around 73,000 per individual. Each individual was scored by the count of 150 to 200 previously reported CMV-associated TCRbeta sequences and the total productive distinct TCRbeta count. A beta-binomial model was reimplemented in Python, and random forests from scikit-learn, run with default parameters, were trained on data from the US cohort. Classifier performance on the Belgian cohort was summarized as median AUC with percentile confidence intervals over 10,000 bootstrap iterations. In its TCRdb copy, this immuneACCESS table keeps in-frame sequences only and misses some clones. Where compared with another copy, unresolved V genes explain less than half of these, and the others have no known cause. V and J calls and clone size are copied from that table; D and trimming were computed from the DNA. The sample profile shows under 80,000 clones; around four fifths of them were found once. The ten biggest clones cover 0.88% of the sample.

The receptor was derived from an adult in good health and CMV-seronegative. The sequencing sample was made of memory CD4+ T cells from blood.

The CDR3 corresponds to CASNPRTGRGTEAFF. The DNA is as follows: TGTGCCAGCAACCCCAGGACAGGGAGGGGCACTGAAGCTTTCTTT. The chain joins TRBV2 to TRBJ1-1; 8 central nucleotides agree with TRBD1. Ends trimmed: V by 7 bases, J by 4 bases; bases unmatched to a gene: 11. Measured from the cysteine to the phenylalanine, the CDR3 is 15 residues long. CDR3 DNA only is kept here, 45 bases in frame from base 1. From a lookup of the germline V gene, CDR1 and CDR2 are SNHLY and FYNNEI.